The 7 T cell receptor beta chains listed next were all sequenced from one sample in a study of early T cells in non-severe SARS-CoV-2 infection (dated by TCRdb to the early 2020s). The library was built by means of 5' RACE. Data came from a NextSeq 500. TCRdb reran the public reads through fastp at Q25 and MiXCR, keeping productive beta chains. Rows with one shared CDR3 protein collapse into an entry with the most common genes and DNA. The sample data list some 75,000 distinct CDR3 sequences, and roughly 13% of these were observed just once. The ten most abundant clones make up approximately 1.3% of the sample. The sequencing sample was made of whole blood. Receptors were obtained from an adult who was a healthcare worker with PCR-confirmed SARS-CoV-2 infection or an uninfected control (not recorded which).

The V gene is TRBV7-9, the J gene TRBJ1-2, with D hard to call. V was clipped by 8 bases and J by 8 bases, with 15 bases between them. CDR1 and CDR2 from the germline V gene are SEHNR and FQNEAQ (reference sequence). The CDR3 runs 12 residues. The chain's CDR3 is CASRRWPWGYTF. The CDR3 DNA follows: TGTGCCAGCCGCAGGTGGCCCTGGGGCTACACCTTC.

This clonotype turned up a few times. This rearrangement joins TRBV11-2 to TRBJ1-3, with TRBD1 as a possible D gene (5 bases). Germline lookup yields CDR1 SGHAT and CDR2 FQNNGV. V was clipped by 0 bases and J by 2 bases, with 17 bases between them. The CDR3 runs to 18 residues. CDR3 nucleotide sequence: TGTGCCAGCAGCTTAGATCCCAACACAGGAGGCACTGGAAACACCATATATTTT. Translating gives CASSLDPNTGGTGNTIYF.

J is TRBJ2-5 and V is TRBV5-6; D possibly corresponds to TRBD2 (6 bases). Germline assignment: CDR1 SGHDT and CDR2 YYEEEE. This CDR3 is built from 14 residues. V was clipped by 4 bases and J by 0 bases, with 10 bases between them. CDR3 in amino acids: CASSGDWYQETQYF. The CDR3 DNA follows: TGTGCCAGCAGCGGGGACTGGTACCAAGAGACCCAGTACTTC. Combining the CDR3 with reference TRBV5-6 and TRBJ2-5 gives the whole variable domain DAGVTQSPTHLIKTRGQQVTLRCSPKSGHDTVSWYQQALGQGPQFIFQYYEEEERQRGNFPDRFSGHQFPNYSSELNVNALLLGDSALYLCASSGDWYQETQYFGPGTRLLVL.

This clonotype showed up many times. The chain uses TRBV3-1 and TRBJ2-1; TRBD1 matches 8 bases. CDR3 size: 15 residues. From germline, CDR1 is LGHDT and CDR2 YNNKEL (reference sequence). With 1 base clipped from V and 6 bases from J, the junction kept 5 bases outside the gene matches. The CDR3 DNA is TGTGCCAGCAGCCAAGCCAGGGGGCCCAGCAATGAGCAGTTCTTC. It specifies CASSQARGPSNEQFF.

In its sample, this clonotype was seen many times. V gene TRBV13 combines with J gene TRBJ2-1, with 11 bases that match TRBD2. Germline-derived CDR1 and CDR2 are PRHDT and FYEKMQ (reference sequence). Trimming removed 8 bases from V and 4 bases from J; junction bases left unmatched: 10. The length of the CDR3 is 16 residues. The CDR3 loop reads CASGTSGLAEYNEQFF. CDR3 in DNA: TGTGCCAGCGGGACCTCGGGACTAGCGGAATACAATGAGCAGTTCTTC.

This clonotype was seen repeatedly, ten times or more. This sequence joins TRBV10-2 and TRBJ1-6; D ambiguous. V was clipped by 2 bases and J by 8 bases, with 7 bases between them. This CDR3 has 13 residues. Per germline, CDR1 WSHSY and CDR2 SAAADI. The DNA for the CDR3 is TGCGCCAGCAGTGAGATCGGCGATTCACCCCTCCACTTT. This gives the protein CASSEIGDSPLHF.

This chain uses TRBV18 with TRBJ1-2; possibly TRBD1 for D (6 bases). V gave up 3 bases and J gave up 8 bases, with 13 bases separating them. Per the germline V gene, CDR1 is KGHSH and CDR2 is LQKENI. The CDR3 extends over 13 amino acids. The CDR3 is CASSPSGEGGYTF. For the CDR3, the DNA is TGTGCCAGCTCACCGTCAGGGGAAGGGGGCTACACCTTC.